This entry lists 22 T cell receptor beta chains sequenced from one sample in a study of blood T cell repertoires in COVID-19. Only in-frame clones appear in the TCRdb table, and some are missing; sequencing was by immunoSEQ multiplex PCR. The sample records about 220,000 clones, approximately 84% being singletons. Sequencing was carried out using peripheral blood. These receptors were obtained from a woman aged 55-69 years with acute or convalescent COVID-19.

The sample holds a few counts of this clone. This chain joins TRBV2 and TRBJ1-5; D not resolved. CDR1 is SNHLY and CDR2 is FYNNEI in the germline V gene. Trimming pared 2 bases from V and 2 bases from J, leaving 7 bases between. The CDR3 length is 14 residues. In nucleotides, the CDR3 is TGTGCCAGCAGTGAACAGGTTCGCAATCAGCCCCAGCATTTT. Its protein product is CASSEQVRNQPQHF.

V is TRBV6-6 and J is TRBJ2-7; tentatively, D is TRBD2 (5 bases). The CDR3 runs to 16 residues. CDR1 and CDR2 from the germline V gene are MNHNY and SVGAGI (reference sequence). V was clipped by 8 bases and J by 7 bases, with 27 bases between them. Here the CDR3 reads CASATARITRGWEQYF. DNA of the CDR3: TGTGCCAGCGCAACGGCCCGGATAACACGAGGGTGGGAGCAGTACTTC.

By sample share, this clone is medium-sized. The chain has TRBV5-1 and TRBJ2-7; D is undetermined. The ends were cut back, 0 bases at V and 2 bases at J, with 9 bases in the middle. Germline lookup yields CDR1 SGHRS and CDR2 YFSETQ. CDR3 size: 14 residues. CDR3 nucleotide sequence: TGCGCCAGCAGCTTGGCAGGTACGACCTACGAGCAGTACTTC. The encoded protein is CASSLAGTTYEQYF.

This chain joins TRBV19 and TRBJ2-7, with 10 bases matching TRBD1. The CDR3 runs to 14 residues. Germline V gives CDR1 LNHDA, CDR2 SQIVND (reference sequence). V was pared by 8 bases and J by 6 bases, with 10 bases of the junction left unmatched. Here the CDR3 DNA reads TGTGCCAGTGGGAGGGGACAGGGGTCGGGCGAGCAGTACTTC. Translated: CASGRGQGSGEQYF.

This clone was observed a few times. The V gene is TRBV10-3, the J gene TRBJ1-2; D remains unclear. The CDR3 covers 14 residues. Germline assignment: CDR1 ENHRY and CDR2 SYGVKD. Trimming took 3 bases from V and 8 from J, leaving 16 bases between them. The CDR3 here is CAISENGGFDGYTF. The CDR3 coding sequence is TGTGCCATCAGTGAAAATGGAGGGTTCGACGGCTACACCTTC.

A few counts support this clone. The chain uses TRBV7-9 and TRBJ2-7; 7 nucleotides line up with TRBD2. The CDR3 contains 14 residues. The V gene end was trimmed by 5 bases and the J gene end by 2 bases; junction bases not matched to a gene: 6. The V gene's germline CDR1 is SEHNR and CDR2 FQNEAQ (reference sequence). CDR3 in amino acids: CASSPGGSAYEQYF. CDR3 DNA sequence: TGTGCCAGCAGCCCCGGGGGGTCGGCCTACGAGCAGTACTTC.

V and J are TRBV3-1 (or the pseudogene TRBV3-2) and TRBJ1-1, with D unclear. Looked up from germline, CDR1 is LGHDT and CDR2 is YNNKEL (reference sequence). Trimming removed 1 base from V and 2 bases from J, with 11 bases in between. The CDR3 is 15 amino acids. The CDR3 DNA reads as TGTGCCAGCAGCCAAGCTTCGGTCCTCAACACTGAAGCTTTCTTT. Translating gives CASSQASVLNTEAFF.

V usage is TRBV7-2 and J usage is TRBJ1-4; 9 bases are a match to TRBD1. The CDR3 is made up of 14 amino acids. V lost 3 bases and J lost 8; bases outside the gene matches: 4. Germline V gene sequence: CDR1 SGHTA, CDR2 FQGNSA. The CDR3 DNA reads TGTGCCAGCAGCTTGCGACAGGGGGGAGAAAAACTGTTTTTT. Translating it yields CASSLRQGGEKLFF.

To note about this clone: Different DNA sequences within this sample yield the same CDR3. V is TRBV12-3 or TRBV12-4 and J is TRBJ2-5, with D possibly being TRBD1 (6 bases). V was clipped by 5 bases and J by 5 bases, with 6 bases between them. The CDR3 is made up of 11 amino acids. The CDR3 region has the DNA TGTGCCAGCAGTAGGGGGGAGACCCAGTACTTC. This sequence encodes CASSRGETQYF.

The chain combines TRBV30 with TRBJ2-1; D not certain. The CDR3 sequence is 12 residues long. In germline, CDR1 is GTSNPN, CDR2 SVGIG (reference sequence). The V end lost 2 bases, the J end lost 10 bases, and 12 bases lay between the germline ends. CDR3 in amino acids: CAWSPNGDEQFF. CDR3 sequence (DNA): TGTGCCTGGAGTCCCAACGGAGACGAGCAGTTCTTC. Using reference TRBV30 and TRBJ2-1 for the parts outside the CDR3, the full variable domain is SQTIHQWPATLVQPVGSPLSLECTVEGTSNPNLYWYRQAAGRGLQLLFYSVGIGQISSEVPQNLSASRPQDRQFILSSKKLLLSDSGFYLCAWSPNGDEQFFGPGTRLTVL.

This clone has just one count. V is TRBV7-9 and J is TRBJ1-1, with D possibly TRBD1 on 5 matching bases. CDR1 SEHNR and CDR2 FQNEAQ come from the germline V gene (reference sequence). Trimming removed 4 bases at V and 1 base at J, with 13 bases between. The CDR3 length is 15 residues. The CDR3 loop is CASSSGQGSNTEAFF. The DNA of the CDR3 is TGTGCCAGCAGCTCGGGTCAGGGATCGAACACTGAAGCTTTCTTT. The entire variable domain, with the rest obtained from reference TRBV7-9 and TRBJ1-1, is as follows: DTGVSQNPRHKITKRGQNVTFRCDPISEHNRLYWYRQTLGQGPEFLTYFQNEAQLEKSRLLSDRFSAERPKGSFSTLEIQRTEQGDSAMYLCASSSGQGSNTEAFFGQGTRLTVV.

About this clone itself: A read error may produce the germline difference seen at one junction end. The CDR3 is CASRGLQGTQYF. CDR3 nucleotide sequence: TGCGCATCCAGGGGCCTTCAAGGGACCCAGTACTTC. J is TRBJ2-5 and V is TRBV5-1; possibly TRBD1 for D (6 bases). The CDR3 has 12 amino acids. Germline assignment: CDR1 SGHRS and CDR2 YFSETQ. Full variable domain (remainder filled in from reference TRBV5-1 and TRBJ2-5): KAGVTQTPRYLIKTRGQQVTLSCSPISGHRSVSWYQQTPGQGLQFLFEYFSETQRNKGNFPGRFSGRQFSNSRSEMNVSTLELGDSALYLCASRGLQGTQYFGPGTRLLVL.

The rearrangement uses TRBV11-2 and TRBJ2-3; D ambiguous. Germline CDR1 and CDR2: SGHAT and FQNNGV. The CDR3 is 13 residues long. Trimming left V 7 bases short and J 4 bases short, with 12 bases between. As DNA, the CDR3 is TGTGCCAGCAAGTTACGTGGCCCAGATACGCAGTATTTT. Amino acid sequence: CASKLRGPDTQYF.

The chain couples TRBV2 to TRBJ1-1; 9 nucleotides line up with TRBD1. Germline V gene lookup returns CDR1 SNHLY and CDR2 FYNNEI. V dropped 6 bases and J dropped 1; count of bases not matched to a gene: 9. The CDR3 sequence is 16 residues long. The DNA for the CDR3 is TGTGCCAGCAGGGTACAGGGGGCAATCCGGAACACTGAAGCTTTCTTT. Protein product: CASRVQGAIRNTEAFF.

This chain connects TRBV5-1 to TRBJ1-2; unclear D gene. CDR3 length equals 14 residues. Trimming cost V 7 bases and J 4 bases, with 17 bases left between them. Germline V gene sequence: CDR1 SGHRS, CDR2 YFSETQ. CDR3 DNA sequence: TGCGCCAGCGAACGGGAGGGTTCCGGCTATGGCTACACCTTC. Translated, it gives CASEREGSGYGYTF.

V and J are TRBV6-5 and TRBJ2-7, with 11 bases that match TRBD1. Per germline, CDR1 MNHEY and CDR2 SVGAGI. The CDR3 has 14 amino acids. Trimming cost V 6 bases and J 2 bases; bases outside gene matches: 3. This chain's CDR3 is CASSRGQGAYEQYF. The CDR3 nucleotides read TGTGCCAGCAGCCGGGGACAGGGGGCCTACGAGCAGTACTTC.

The chain recombines TRBV29-1 with TRBJ2-3; 13 bases are a match to TRBD2. The germline CDR1 and CDR2 sequences are SQVTM and ANQGSEA. The ends lost 6 bases at V and 6 bases at J; junction bases unmatched: 9. This CDR3 contains 15 residues. The CDR3 sequence is CSVESTSGGADTQYF. The CDR3 nucleotides read TGCAGCGTGGAAAGCACTAGCGGGGGGGCCGATACGCAGTATTTT.

J is TRBJ1-1 and V is TRBV6-2 or TRBV6-3; possible D gene TRBD1, 6 bases. Deletions cut 6 bases from V and 3 bases from J, with 23 bases between. CDR3 size: 17 residues. Germline-derived CDR1 and CDR2 are MNHEY and SVGEGT. This CDR3 reads CASSPNSNRVRDTEAFF. CDR3 in DNA: TGTGCCAGCAGCCCAAACAGCAACAGGGTACGGGACACTGAAGCTTTCTTT.

The chain uses TRBV7-2 and TRBJ2-2, with 9 bases aligning to TRBD2. Germline V gene lookup returns CDR1 SGHTA and CDR2 FQGNSA. This CDR3 is built from 18 residues. The V gene end was trimmed by 4 bases and the J gene end by 5 bases; junction bases not matched to a gene: 14. In DNA form, the CDR3 reads TGTGCCAGCAGCTCAACGGGGCGGGGGGGTGGTGAGACCGGGGAGCTGTTTTTT. It specifies CASSSTGRGGGETGELFF.

The chain employs TRBV10-2 and TRBJ1-3; unclear D gene. CDR1 WSHSY and CDR2 SAAADI come from the germline V gene. The CDR3 has 14 amino acids. Trimming shortened V by 6 bases and J by 0 bases, and 9 bases separated the two germline ends. DNA for the CDR3: TGCGCCAGCAGAGAGACGGGCTCTGGAAACACCATATATTTT. Translating it yields CASRETGSGNTIYF.

V and J are TRBV4-2 and TRBJ1-5; D is possibly TRBD1 (5 bases). There are 13 residues in the CDR3. Trimming left V 6 bases short and J 6 bases short, with 12 bases between. The germline CDR1 and CDR2 sequences are LGHNA and YNFKEQ. In DNA form, the CDR3 reads TGTGCCAGCAGTCAGGGCGGCTCTCAGCCCCAGCATTTT. Its translation is CASSQGGSQPQHF.

The chain combines TRBV5-6 with TRBJ1-5, with D hard to call. The germline gives CDR1 SGHDT, CDR2 YYEEEE. Trimming pared 1 base from V and 7 bases from J, leaving 15 bases between. The CDR3 is 15 amino acids. This CDR3 reads CASSLRSTPGQPQHF. The CDR3 DNA follows: TGTGCCAGCAGCTTGAGGAGCACACCCGGGCAGCCCCAGCATTTT.